Listed here are 21 T cell receptor beta chains from one sample, sequenced in a study of blood T cell repertoires in COVID-19. Data came from immunoSEQ multiplex PCR; TCRdb stores just in-frame clones and leaves some out. Of under 300,000 clones in the sample, about nine tenths are singletons; the top ten hold 1.5% to 2%. The material sequenced was PBMCs or T cells enriched from blood (not recorded which). These receptors were obtained from a woman between 40 and 55 years old who had recovered from COVID-19.

The J gene is TRBJ2-6, the V gene TRBV3-1 (or the pseudogene TRBV3-2), with TRBD1 as a possible D gene (5 bases). CDR3 length: 18 amino acids. The germline V gene encodes CDR1 LGHDT and CDR2 YNNKEL (reference sequence). Deletions cut 3 bases from V and 0 bases from J, with 15 bases between. CDR3 DNA sequence: TGTGCCAGCAGCCAGTCAAGGGGTGAACTCTCTGGGGCCAACGTCCTGACTTTC. Translation gives CASSQSRGELSGANVLTF.

The chain combines TRBV5-4 with TRBJ1-1; 8 positions agree with TRBD1. CDR3 length: 14 residues. Trimming took 4 bases from V and 2 from J; bases not matched to a gene: 4. CDR1 and CDR2 from the germline V gene are SGHNT and YYREEE (reference sequence). The CDR3 DNA is TGTGCCAGCAGCCACGACAGGGGAAACACTGAAGCTTTCTTT. Translation: CASSHDRGNTEAFF.

The rearrangement joins TRBV13 to TRBJ2-1; 7 bases align to TRBD2. The V gene end was trimmed by 6 bases and the J gene end by 7 bases; junction bases not matched to a gene: 6. The CDR3 is made up of 13 amino acids. Germline V gene data show CDR1 as PRHDT and CDR2 as FYEKMQ (reference sequence). In DNA, the CDR3 is TGTGCCAGCAGTTGGCGGGAGTTTAATGAGCAGTTCTTC. It codes for CASSWREFNEQFF.

This clone was observed once. This rearrangement joins TRBV5-4 to TRBJ1-5, with D unresolved. CDR1 and CDR2 (germline): SGHNT, YYREEE (reference sequence). Trimming pared 4 bases from V and 4 bases from J, leaving 12 bases between. This CDR3 comprises 14 residues. The CDR3 protein is CASSPDGVNQPQHF. The CDR3 nucleotides are TGTGCCAGCAGCCCCGACGGAGTTAATCAGCCCCAGCATTTT.

This clone came up once. This chain uses TRBV18 with TRBJ2-7; D is perhaps TRBD1 (7 bases). The CDR3 has 16 amino acids. V lost 4 bases and J lost 5, with 21 bases in between. Germline CDR1 reads KGHSH; CDR2 reads LQKENI. CDR3 nucleotide sequence: TGTGCCAGCTCACTTAGTCAGGGGGGAGTTTGGGACGAGCAGTACTTC. Amino acid sequence: CASSLSQGGVWDEQYF. The full variable domain, its missing parts supplied by reference TRBV18 and TRBJ2-7, is NAGVMQNPRHLVRRRGQEARLRCSPMKGHSHVYWYRQLPEEGLKFMVYLQKENIIDESGMPKERFSAEFPKEGPSILRIQQVVRGDSAAYFCASSLSQGGVWDEQYFGPGTRLTVT.

The rearrangement joins TRBV3-1 (or the pseudogene TRBV3-2) to TRBJ2-5; a weak D match, TRBD1 (5 bases). V lost 3 bases, J lost 5 bases, and 13 bases lay in between. CDR1 and CDR2 (germline): LGHDT, YNNKEL (reference sequence). The CDR3 is 14 amino acids. CDR3 in amino acids: CASSQGPRRETQYF. DNA for the CDR3: TGTGCCAGCAGCCAGGGGCCCAGACGGGAGACCCAGTACTTC.

The rearrangement joins TRBV7-2 to TRBJ2-7, with 11 bases lining up with TRBD2. The CDR3 runs 17 residues. The V gene's germline CDR1 is SGHTA and CDR2 FQGNSA. V shed 5 bases, J shed 2 bases, and the junction held 11 bases outside the gene matches. The CDR3 region is CASSVRTSGSATYEQYF. As DNA, the CDR3 is TGTGCCAGCAGCGTTAGGACTAGCGGGTCAGCTACCTACGAGCAGTACTTC.

This sequence joins TRBV18 and TRBJ1-6, with D perhaps TRBD1 (6 bases). V was pared by 6 bases and J by 9 bases, with 18 bases between. From germline, CDR1 is KGHSH and CDR2 LQKENI. CDR3 length: 15 residues. The CDR3 DNA sequence: TGTGCCAGCTCCGTCGGGAGGGGGTCTAGTTCACCCCTCCACTTT. Translation gives CASSVGRGSSSPLHF.

The V gene is TRBV19, the J gene TRBJ2-7; tentatively, D is TRBD1 (5 bases). V was pared by 5 bases and J by 6 bases, with 20 bases between. The CDR3 totals 15 residues. Germline loops: CDR1 LNHDA, CDR2 SQIVND (reference sequence). For the CDR3, the DNA is TGTGCCAGTAGTTCTCAGGGTAGTGTCGTACGCGAGCAGTACTTC. This encodes CASSSQGSVVREQYF.

This clone turned up a few times. The chain has TRBV27 and TRBJ1-2; D not certain. The germline gives CDR1 MNHEY, CDR2 SMNVEV (reference sequence). This CDR3 has 13 amino acids. The V and J ends lost 4 bases and 2 bases respectively, with 8 bases between them. CDR3 residues: CASSSWANYGYTF. As DNA, the CDR3 is TGTGCCAGCAGTTCGTGGGCCAACTATGGCTACACCTTC.

The rearrangement links TRBV9 to TRBJ2-7; D gene ambiguous. V was shortened by 0 bases and J by 6 bases, with 10 bases between the two germline ends. Germline loops: CDR1 SGDLS, CDR2 YYNGEE. This CDR3 has 13 amino acids. CDR3 DNA: TGTGCCAGCAGCGTAGGAGTCCGGAGCGAGCAGTACTTC. This translates into CASSVGVRSEQYF.

This chain joins TRBV5-1 and TRBJ2-5, with 12 bases fitting TRBD2. Germline V gene data show CDR1 as SGHRS and CDR2 as YFSETQ. Germline trimming cut 1 base from V and 4 bases from J; bases unmatched to any gene: 8. The CDR3 spans 17 residues. CDR3 coding DNA: TGCGCCAGCAGCTTGTGGTCTAGCGGGAGGGCCGGAGAGACCCAGTACTTC. As protein: CASSLWSSGRAGETQYF.

J is TRBJ1-6 and V is TRBV7-9, with TRBD1 identical over 9 bases. This CDR3 has 16 amino acids. Germline loops: CDR1 SEHNR, CDR2 FQNEAQ (reference sequence). With V trimmed by 4 bases and J by 7 bases, 8 bases remained unmatched. The CDR3 protein is CASSSMGGQGNSPLHF. The CDR3, as DNA: TGTGCCAGCAGCTCAATGGGGGGACAGGGCAATTCACCCCTCCACTTT. Full variable domain (outside the CDR3, taken from reference TRBV7-9 and TRBJ1-6): DTGVSQNPRHKITKRGQNVTFRCDPISEHNRLYWYRQTLGQGPEFLTYFQNEAQLEKSRLLSDRFSAERPKGSFSTLEIQRTEQGDSAMYLCASSSMGGQGNSPLHFGNGTRLTVT.

The V call is TRBV10-3, the J call TRBJ1-2; 7 bases match TRBD1. CDR1 ENHRY and CDR2 SYGVKD come from the germline V gene. The CDR3 is 14 residues long. The V segment lost 10 bases and the J segment 3 bases; nucleotides outside the gene matches: 11. CDR3 nucleotide sequence: TGTGCCACCACAACCTCAGACAGGGACTATGGCTACACCTTC. Its translation: CATTTSDRDYGYTF.

This clone has only a few counts. This chain connects TRBV5-1 to TRBJ1-1; TRBD1 is a possible D gene (5 bases). Per germline, CDR1 SGHRS and CDR2 YFSETQ. Trimming left V 2 bases short and J 3 bases short, with 17 bases between. There are 16 residues in the CDR3. The CDR3 DNA reads as TGCGCCAGCAGCTTAGGGGTCCAACTCCCCGACACTGAAGCTTTCTTT. Its protein is CASSLGVQLPDTEAFF.

The chain joins TRBV10-3 to TRBJ2-3, with a weak D call TRBD2 (6 bases). The CDR3 covers 14 residues. Deletions cut 4 bases from V and 2 bases from J, with 10 bases between. CDR1 ENHRY and CDR2 SYGVKD come from the germline V gene. The CDR3 DNA sequence: TGTGCCATCAGTGGTACGGGGGTCACAGATACGCAGTATTTT. Residues: CAISGTGVTDTQYF.

This chain links TRBV28 with TRBJ2-7; a possible D gene is TRBD2 (5 bases). CDR1 MDHEN and CDR2 SYDVKM come from the germline V gene. Trimming pared 11 bases from V and 3 bases from J, leaving 17 bases between. The CDR3 covers 13 residues. CDR3 in DNA: TGTGCCTCCCTGGCACATCGGGGCTACGAGCAGTACTTC. It translates to CASLAHRGYEQYF.

The chain is built from TRBV19 and TRBJ2-7, with 11 bases identical to TRBD1. V shed 3 bases and J 6 bases; nucleotides not matched to a gene: 4. This CDR3 has 14 amino acids. From germline, CDR1 is LNHDA and CDR2 SQIVND (reference sequence). In DNA form, the CDR3 reads TGTGCCAGTAGTATGGACAGGGGGCTGGGCGAGCAGTACTTC. It specifies CASSMDRGLGEQYF.

The V and J genes are TRBV18 and TRBJ1-1, with 12 bases fitting TRBD1. V trimming: 4 bases; J trimming: 3 bases; junction bases outside the gene matches: 12. The CDR3 runs to 18 residues. Germline CDR1 reads KGHSH; CDR2 reads LQKENI. The CDR3 coding sequence is TGTGCCAGCTCACTCCGTATGGGGACAGGGGGCGCGGACACTGAAGCTTTCTTT. Translating it yields CASSLRMGTGGADTEAFF.

The chain uses TRBV7-9 and TRBJ2-2; perhaps TRBD2 as D (5 bases). Looked up from germline, CDR1 is SEHNR and CDR2 is FQNEAQ (reference sequence). The CDR3 loop spans 15 amino acids. Trimming pared 5 bases from V and 0 bases from J, leaving 10 bases between. CDR3 nucleotide sequence: TGTGCCAGCAGCATGAGGGTTACGAACACCGGGGAGCTGTTTTTT. It specifies CASSMRVTNTGELFF.

This clone appeared a single time. The chain has TRBV2 and TRBJ1-2, with a tentative D call TRBD1 (6 bases). Germline V gene data show CDR1 as SNHLY and CDR2 as FYNNEI. V lost 8 bases and J 0 bases, leaving 10 bases between the germline ends. There are 13 residues in the CDR3. CDR3 nucleotides: TGTGCCAGCCGTGGACAGACTAACTATGGCTACACCTTC. This translates into CASRGQTNYGYTF.